A single sample gave rise to the 10 T cell receptor beta chains below, sequenced in a study of metastatic and nonmetastatic thyroid tumors. MiXCR re-clonotyped the PCR reads for TCRdb. Here the sample spans about 13,000 clones, about 25% being singletons. None of the patients had undergone any treatment ahead of thyroid surgery. Sequencing input: blood. All receptors come from a male donor with papillary thyroid cancer or a benign thyroid nodule (not recorded which). Some clones in this sample may be carry-over from other donors' samples.

V usage is TRBV7-2 and J usage is TRBJ1-5; perhaps TRBD1 as D (6 bases). Trimming cost V 5 bases and J 6 bases, with 17 bases left between them. CDR1 is SGHTA, CDR2 FQGNSA, per germline. This CDR3 region has 15 residues. The DNA for the CDR3 is TGTGCCAGCAGCCTCGACGGGGGGGCGGCTCAGCCCCAGCATTTT. Its protein is CASSLDGGAAQPQHF.

The table lists this clone with many counts. The V and J genes are TRBV11-3 and TRBJ2-2; no definite D call. There are 14 residues in the CDR3. Germline V lookup: CDR1 SGHNT, CDR2 YENEEA. Trimming stripped 2 bases from V and 3 bases from J, with 7 bases between. The CDR3 nucleotides read TGTGCCAGCAGCTTATCCGGAGACACCGGGGAGCTGTTTTTT. This codes for CASSLSGDTGELFF.

This clone came up once. The gene calls are TRBV20-1 and TRBJ2-7; 10 bases align to TRBD2. The V and J ends lost 5 bases and 2 bases, in that order; junction bases with no gene match: 12. In germline, CDR1 is DFQATT, CDR2 SNEGSKA (reference sequence). CDR3 length: 16 amino acids. The CDR3 coding sequence is TGCAGTGCTCGCAAGCTAGGGACTAGCGAGACCTACGAGCAGTACTTC. It translates to CSARKLGTSETYEQYF.

This clone showed up just a few times. The chain couples TRBV28 to TRBJ2-3, with a weak D call TRBD2 (5 bases). The germline V gene encodes CDR1 MDHEN and CDR2 SYDVKM. Trimming took off 6 bases at V and 4 bases at J, with 8 bases between the two ends. CDR3 length equals 12 residues. The CDR3 DNA is TGTGCCAGCAGGGAGGCCTCAGATACGCAGTATTTT. It yields the protein CASREASDTQYF.

This chain uses TRBV18 with TRBJ1-5; TRBD1 is a possible D gene (6 bases). V was trimmed by 0 bases and J by 5 bases, leaving 11 bases between them. This CDR3 region has 15 residues. Germline CDR1 KGHSH, CDR2 LQKENI. CDR3 bases: TGTGCCAGCTCACCACCTGGGGGGCCGCATCAGCCCCAGCATTTT. Translated: CASSPPGGPHQPQHF.

This chain uses TRBV7-3 with TRBJ2-7; 7 bases fit TRBD1. Trimming removed 4 bases from V and 10 bases from J; junction bases left unmatched: 7. This CDR3 region has 12 residues. CDR1 and CDR2 from the germline V gene are SGHTA and FQGTGA. In DNA form, the CDR3 reads TGTGCCAGCAGCTCTGACAGGGTAGTACAGTACTTC. Its protein product is CASSSDRVVQYF.

This clone was detected a few times. V gene TRBV28 combines with J gene TRBJ2-1; TRBD2 matches at 8 bases. V was pared by 5 bases and J by 2 bases, with 5 bases of the junction left unmatched. The CDR3 contains 15 residues. Germline CDR1 is MDHEN and CDR2 is SYDVKM. CDR3 DNA: TGTGCCAGCAGTGAGCGGGAGTATCCCTACAATGAGCAGTTCTTC. Protein: CASSEREYPYNEQFF.

This clone was seen at least ten times. For the CDR3, the DNA is TGTGCCAGTATGAGAGGACAGGGTGGTAATCAGCCCCAGCATTTT. This encodes CASMRGQGGNQPQHF. The V call is TRBV19, the J call TRBJ1-5; 8 bases agree with TRBD1. CDR3 length: 15 amino acids. In germline, CDR1 is LNHDA, CDR2 SQIVND (reference sequence). V shed 7 bases, J shed 4 bases, and the junction held 9 bases outside the gene matches.

The rearrangement uses TRBV12-3 or TRBV12-4 and TRBJ2-2; D is unresolved. The V and J ends lost 3 bases and 4 bases respectively, with 3 bases between them. The CDR3 is 12 residues long. The chain's CDR3 is CASSLGTGELFF. CDR3 sequence (DNA): TGTGCCAGCAGTTTGGGCACCGGGGAGCTGTTTTTT.

This clone was counted between two and nine times. One end of the junction is discordant with germline, which a read error may explain. This rearrangement joins TRBV28 to TRBJ2-2; 7 bases map to TRBD1. The CDR3 is 15 residues long. CDR1 and CDR2 from the germline V gene are MDHEN and SYDVKM. The CDR3 nucleotides read TGTGCCGGCAGTAAAGGGGGCGCGAACACCGGGGAGCTGTTTTTT. Translated, it gives CAGSKGGANTGELFF. Variable domain in full (rest from reference TRBV28 and TRBJ2-2): DVKVTQSSRYLVKRTGEKVFLECVQDMDHENMFWYRQDPGLGLRLIYFSYDVKMKEKGDIPEGYSVSREKKERFSLILESASTNQTSMYLCAGSKGGANTGELFFGEGSRLTVL.